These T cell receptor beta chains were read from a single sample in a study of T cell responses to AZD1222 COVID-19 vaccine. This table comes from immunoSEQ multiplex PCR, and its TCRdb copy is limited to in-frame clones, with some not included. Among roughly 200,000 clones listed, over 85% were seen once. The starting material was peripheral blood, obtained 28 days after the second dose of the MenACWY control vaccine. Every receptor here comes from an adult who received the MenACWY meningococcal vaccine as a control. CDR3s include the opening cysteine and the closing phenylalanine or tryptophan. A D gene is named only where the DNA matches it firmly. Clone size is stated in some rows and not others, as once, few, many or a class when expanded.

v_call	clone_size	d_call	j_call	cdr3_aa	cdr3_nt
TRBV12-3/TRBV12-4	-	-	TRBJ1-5	CASSFGGQPQHF	TGTGCCAGCAGTTTTGGGGGGCAGCCCCAGCATTTT
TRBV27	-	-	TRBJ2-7	CASREAREIEQYF	TGTGCCAGCAGGGAGGCTAGGGAAATCGAGCAGTACTTC
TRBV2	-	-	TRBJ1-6	CASSRTANSPLHF	TGTGCCAGCAGCCGGACGGCCAATTCACCCCTCCACTTT
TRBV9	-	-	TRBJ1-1	CASSESQGRPNTEAFF	TGTGCCAGCAGCGAGTCCCAAGGACGACCGAACACTGAAGCTTTCTTT
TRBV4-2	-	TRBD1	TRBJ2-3	CASSQEATGGPDTQYF	TGTGCCAGCAGCCAAGAAGCGACAGGGGGACCAGATACGCAGTATTTT
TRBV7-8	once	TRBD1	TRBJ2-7	CASSSTPRQGATYF	TGTGCCAGCAGCTCCACCCCCCGACAGGGAGCAACGTACTTC
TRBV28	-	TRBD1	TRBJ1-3	CASRTPGQFSGNTIYF	TGTGCCAGCAGAACCCCGGGACAGTTCTCTGGAAACACCATATATTTT
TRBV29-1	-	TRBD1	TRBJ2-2	CSVEGQADTGELFF	TGCAGCGTGGAGGGACAGGCGGACACCGGGGAGCTGTTTTTT
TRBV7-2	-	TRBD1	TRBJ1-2	CASSLASTGNYGYTF	TGTGCCAGCAGCTTAGCTTCGACAGGGAACTATGGCTACACCTTC
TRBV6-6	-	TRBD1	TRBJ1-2	CASSSGTGTIYGYTF	TGTGCCAGCAGTTCTGGGACAGGGACAATCTATGGCTACACCTTC
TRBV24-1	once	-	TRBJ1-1	CATSDPTSTRAFF	TGTGCCACCAGTGATCCGACAAGTACGAGAGCTTTCTTT
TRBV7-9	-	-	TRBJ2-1	CASSSPSSEQFF	TGTGCCAGCAGCTCGCCTAGCAGTGAGCAGTTCTTC
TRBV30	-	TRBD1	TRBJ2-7	CAWSFRGLGYEQYF	TGTGCCTGGAGTTTCAGGGGGCTGGGCTACGAGCAGTACTTC
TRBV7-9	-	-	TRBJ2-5	CASSPIGRTQYF	TGTGCCAGCAGCCCGATCGGCAGGACCCAGTACTTC
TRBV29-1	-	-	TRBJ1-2	CSYQQGLGGYTF	TGCAGTTACCAACAGGGTCTGGGAGGCTACACCTTC
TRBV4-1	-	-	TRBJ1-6	CASSQDRQNSPLHF	TGCGCCAGCAGCCAAGATCGGCAAAATTCACCCCTCCACTTT
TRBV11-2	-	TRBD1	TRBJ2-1	CASSRTGIEQFF	TGTGCCAGCAGCCGGACAGGGATTGAGCAGTTCTTC
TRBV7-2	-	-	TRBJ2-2	CASSFGSTPTGELFF	TGTGCCAGCAGCTTTGGTTCGACACCCACCGGGGAGCTGTTTTTT
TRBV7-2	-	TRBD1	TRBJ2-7	CASRFDRGSYEQYF	TGTGCCAGCAGGTTTGACAGGGGGTCCTACGAGCAGTACTTC
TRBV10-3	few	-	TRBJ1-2	CAISEGSYGYTF	TGTGCCATCAGTGAGGGCAGCTATGGCTACACCTTC
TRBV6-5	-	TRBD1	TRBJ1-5	CASSRQGGGQPQHF	TGTGCCAGCAGTCGACAGGGGGGAGGTCAGCCCCAGCATTTT
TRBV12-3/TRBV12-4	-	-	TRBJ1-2	CASSGPRGYTF	TGTGCCAGCAGCGGCCCCCGGGGCTACACCTTC
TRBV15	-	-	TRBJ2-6	CATSTGANVLTF	TGTGCCACCAGCACTGGGGCCAACGTCCTGACTTTC
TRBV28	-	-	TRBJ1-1	CASRDTLSEAFF	TGTGCCAGCAGGGACACTTTGTCTGAAGCTTTCTTT
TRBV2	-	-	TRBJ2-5	CASSELLETQYF	TGTGCCAGCAGTGAGCTCTTAGAGACCCAGTACTTC
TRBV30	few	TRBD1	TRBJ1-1	CAWSERQGRPEAFF	TGTGCCTGGAGTGAGCGACAGGGGAGGCCTGAAGCTTTCTTT
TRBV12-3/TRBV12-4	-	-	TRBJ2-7	CASRDSYYEQYF	TGTGCCAGCAGGGACAGTTACTACGAGCAGTACTTC